This entry lists 14 T cell receptor beta chains sequenced from one sample in a study of blood T cell repertoires in COVID-19. Profiled with immunoSEQ multiplex PCR; TCRdb holds only in-frame clones, not every one. The data contain under 250,000 clones, approximately 90% of them singletons. The sample consisted of peripheral blood. Every receptor here comes from a man aged 30-40 years with COVID-19, enrolled during active disease.

The CDR3 DNA follows: TGCAGTGCTAGTAACCCGGACAACTACAATGAGCAGTTCTTC. It is translated as CSASNPDNYNEQFF. V gene TRBV20-1 combines with J gene TRBJ2-1; maybe TRBD1 (5 bases). This CDR3 contains 14 residues. Deletions cut 3 bases from V and 3 bases from J, with 12 bases between. CDR1 is DFQATT, CDR2 SNEGSKA, per germline (reference sequence).

The V and J genes are TRBV11-3 and TRBJ2-3; D gene uncertain. The CDR3 has 14 residues. Trimming took off 5 bases at V and 0 bases at J, with 9 bases between the two ends. The germline gives CDR1 SGHNT, CDR2 YENEEA. The CDR3: CASSPTSSTDTQYF. The DNA of the CDR3 is TGTGCCAGCAGCCCGACTTCAAGCACAGATACGCAGTATTTT.

The gene calls are TRBV6-5 and TRBJ2-3, with TRBD2 identical over 9 bases. Germline trimming cut 0 bases from V and 7 bases from J; bases unmatched to any gene: 5. This CDR3 has 15 residues. CDR1 MNHEY and CDR2 SVGAGI come from the germline V gene. CDR3 sequence (DNA): TGTGCCAGCAGTTACTCTAGCGGGGGAGGGTATACGCAGTATTTT. It specifies CASSYSSGGGYTQYF.

CDR3 region: CASSIGEEAYEQYF. As DNA, the CDR3 is TGTGCCAGCAGCATAGGGGAGGAGGCCTACGAGCAGTACTTC. The J gene is TRBJ2-7, the V gene TRBV7-6; D possibly corresponds to TRBD2 (6 bases). The CDR3 extends over 14 amino acids. Trimming stripped 5 bases from V and 2 bases from J, with 13 bases between. Germline CDR1 SGHVS, CDR2 FNYEAQ.

This chain connects TRBV6-5 to TRBJ1-2; D uncertain. Trimming removed 6 bases at V and 1 base at J, with 15 bases between. The CDR3 contains 15 residues. Germline values: CDR1 MNHEY, CDR2 SVGAGI. CDR3 loop: CASRRNRENNYGYTF. The CDR3, as DNA: TGTGCCAGCAGAAGGAACAGAGAAAATAACTATGGCTACACCTTC.

The V gene is TRBV7-8, the J gene TRBJ1-3, with D perhaps TRBD1 (5 bases). There are 16 residues in the CDR3. V dropped 5 bases and J dropped 4 bases, with 18 bases sitting between them. Per the germline V gene, CDR1 is SGHVS and CDR2 is FQNEAQ. CDR3 coding DNA: TGTGCCAGCAGCCCATCCTCAGGGTTCTTAGGAAACACCATATATTTT. It codes for CASSPSSGFLGNTIYF.

DNA of the CDR3: TGTGCCAGCAGCCAAAGAGCAGGGGCCAACACCGGGGAGCTGTTTTTT. It yields the protein CASSQRAGANTGELFF. This chain joins TRBV3-1 (or the pseudogene TRBV3-2) and TRBJ2-2; D is perhaps TRBD1 (6 bases). Germline V gene sequence: CDR1 LGHDT, CDR2 YNNKEL (reference sequence). V lost 2 bases to trimming and J lost 2 bases, with 12 bases between them. CDR3 size: 16 residues.

The chain has TRBV21-1 and TRBJ1-2; the table's D gene call, TRBD1, was not cross checked with the DNA. TRBV21-1 is flagged as a pseudogene. The CDR3 runs 12 residues. The CDR3 nucleotides are TGTGCCAGCAAAGGACAGGGCTATGGCTACACCTTC. Residues: CASKGQGYGYTF.

The V and J genes are TRBV7-7 and TRBJ2-2, with 13 bases matching TRBD2. Germline lookup yields CDR1 SSHAT and CDR2 FNYEAQ (reference sequence). The CDR3 is 18 residues long. With V trimmed by 1 base and J by 4 bases, 6 bases remained unmatched. The CDR3 loop reads CASSLGTTSGGATGELFF. The DNA of the CDR3 is TGTGCCAGCAGCTTAGGCACTACTAGCGGGGGGGCCACCGGGGAGCTGTTTTTT.

The V and J genes are TRBV29-1 and TRBJ1-6; the match to TRBD1 covers 9 bases. V lost 6 bases and J lost 8; bases outside the gene matches: 8. The CDR3 sequence is 14 residues long. Germline V gives CDR1 SQVTM, CDR2 ANQGSEA. The CDR3 is CSVGDRAHDSPLHF. In nucleotides, the CDR3 is TGCAGCGTGGGGGACAGGGCACATGATTCACCCCTCCACTTT.

The rearrangement joins TRBV6-2 or TRBV6-3 to TRBJ1-2, with D possibly being TRBD1 (5 bases). The germline V gene has CDR1 MNHEY and CDR2 SVGEGT. CDR3 length equals 14 residues. With 2 bases removed from V and 5 bases from J, the gap between germline ends came to 12 bases. The CDR3 region is CASSYRGDGYGYTF. In nucleotides, the CDR3 is TGTGCCAGCAGTTACCGGGGGGACGGATATGGCTACACCTTC.

The chain uses TRBV7-2 and TRBJ1-2; 11 nucleotides align to TRBD1. Germline CDR1 and CDR2: SGHTA and FQGNSA. Losses at the gene ends were 1 base for V and 5 bases for J; bases not matched to a gene: 3. The CDR3 contains 15 residues. The CDR3 reads CASSLDGTGGYGYTF. The CDR3 nucleotides read TGTGCCAGCAGCTTAGATGGGACAGGGGGATATGGCTACACCTTC.

The chain uses TRBV28 and TRBJ1-1; D not resolved. The CDR3 spans 14 residues. V was shortened by 5 bases and J by 3 bases, with 13 bases between the two germline ends. Germline lookup yields CDR1 MDHEN and CDR2 SYDVKM. In DNA form, the CDR3 reads TGTGCCAGCAGTCGAGGTTGGTGGGACACTGAAGCTTTCTTT. This translates into CASSRGWWDTEAFF.

J is TRBJ1-2 and V is TRBV6-4, with 8 bases aligning to TRBD1. This CDR3 comprises 15 residues. CDR1 MRHNA and CDR2 SNTAGT come from the germline V gene. Germline trimming cut 4 bases from V and 3 bases from J; bases unmatched to any gene: 7. CDR3 sequence reads: CASSATGTGYYGYTF. CDR3 nucleotides: TGTGCCAGCAGTGCAACCGGGACAGGCTACTATGGCTACACCTTC.